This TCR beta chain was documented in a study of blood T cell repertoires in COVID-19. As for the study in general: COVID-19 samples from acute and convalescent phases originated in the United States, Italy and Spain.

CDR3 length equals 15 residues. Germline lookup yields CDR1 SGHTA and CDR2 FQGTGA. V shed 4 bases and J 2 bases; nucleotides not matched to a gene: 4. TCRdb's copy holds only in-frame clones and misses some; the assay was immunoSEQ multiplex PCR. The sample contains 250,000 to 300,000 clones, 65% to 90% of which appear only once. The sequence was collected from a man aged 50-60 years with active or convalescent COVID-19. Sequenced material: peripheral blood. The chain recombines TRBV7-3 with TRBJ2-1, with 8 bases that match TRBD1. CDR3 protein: CASSSLTGAYNEQFF. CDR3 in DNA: TGTGCCAGCAGCTCGCTGACAGGGGCCTACAATGAGCAGTTCTTC.